This T cell receptor (beta chain) was retrieved from a study of blood T cell repertoires in COVID-19. Authors' methods: Estimates of nucleated cell counts were drawn from the amplification of reference gene primers. Using immunoSEQ multiplex PCR, the repertoire was profiled, and TCRdb retains in-frame clones only, with some absent. Clone size and V and J calls were adopted from that table, with D and trimming inferred from the DNA. The data contain 150,000 to 200,000 clones, 80% to 90% of them singletons. The origin of this receptor is a man aged 70 or older with active or convalescent COVID-19. The sequencing sample was made of peripheral blood.

The CDR3 DNA follows: TGTGCCAGCTCACGGGGAAGGGGACAAGATACGCAGTATTTT. As protein: CASSRGRGQDTQYF. V and J are TRBV18 and TRBJ2-3; a weak D match, TRBD1 (6 bases). Germline assignment: CDR1 KGHSH and CDR2 LQKENI. The CDR3 covers 14 residues. Trimming removed 4 bases from V and 5 bases from J, with 13 bases in between.